Below, 23 T cell receptor beta chains from the same sample are listed, as sequenced in a study of early stage breast cancer tumors (dated by TCRdb to 2015 to 2018). Library prep was done by the immunoSEQ multiplex PCR assay. The source is immuneACCESS, and TCRdb retained only in-frame sequences with V and J called. Part of the clones is not carried over; for the studies checked, unresolved V genes explain less than half of this, and the remainder is unexplained. Recorded for this sample are roughly 56,000 clones; about 80% of them occurred a single time. The ten largest clonotypes hold 3% to 3.5% of the sample. Sequences were obtained from blood. These receptors came from a person aged 25 to 45 with breast cancer.

The rearrangement links TRBV5-1 to TRBJ1-1; a possible D gene is TRBD1 (6 bases). Germline values: CDR1 SGHRS, CDR2 YFSETQ. The CDR3 is 14 residues long. Trimming left V 4 bases short and J 1 base short, with 11 bases between. Here the CDR3 DNA reads TGCGCCAGCAGCCACCGACAGGAGAACACTGAAGCTTTCTTT. This sequence encodes CASSHRQENTEAFF.

This chain connects TRBV14 to TRBJ2-2, with D uncertain. The CDR3 length is 14 residues. Germline values: CDR1 SGHDN, CDR2 FVKESK. V was clipped by 2 bases and J by 3 bases, with 7 bases between them. CDR3 loop: CASSQSRDTGELFF. The CDR3 nucleotides are TGTGCCAGCAGCCAAAGCCGGGACACCGGGGAGCTGTTTTTT.

The CDR3 loop reads CASSLAGLASNEQFF. Written as DNA, the CDR3 is TGTGCCAGCAGCTTAGCGGGACTAGCGAGCAATGAGCAGTTCTTC. The gene calls are TRBV7-9 and TRBJ2-1; 10 bases fit TRBD2. This CDR3 spans 15 amino acids. Germline CDR1 SEHNR, CDR2 FQNEAQ (reference sequence). J lost 6 bases, V lost 0 bases, and 2 bases had no gene match.

This rearrangement joins TRBV6-1 to TRBJ2-3, with D maybe TRBD2 (6 bases). Germline loops: CDR1 MNHNS, CDR2 SASEGT. V gave up 1 base and J gave up 1 base, with 12 bases separating them. This CDR3 comprises 16 residues. CDR3 sequence: CASSEGRGVGTDTQYF. The CDR3 DNA reads as TGTGCCAGCAGTGAAGGGAGGGGAGTGGGCACAGATACGCAGTATTTT.

This chain uses TRBV13 with TRBJ1-5; 11 bases are a match to TRBD1. CDR3 length: 19 residues. The V segment lost 4 bases and the J segment 0 bases; nucleotides outside the gene matches: 11. From germline, CDR1 is PRHDT and CDR2 FYEKMQ (reference sequence). This CDR3 is CASSSRTGGPQYSNQPQHF. The CDR3 DNA reads as TGTGCCAGCAGCTCCCGGACAGGGGGCCCCCAATATAGCAATCAGCCCCAGCATTTT.

The V and J genes are TRBV2 and TRBJ2-1, with 9 bases that match TRBD1. The germline V gene has CDR1 SNHLY and CDR2 FYNNEI. V lost 7 bases to trimming and J lost 7 bases; unmatched junction nucleotides: 8. CDR3 length equals 14 residues. CDR3 amino acids: CASIRDRVDNEQFF. The DNA of the CDR3 is TGTGCCAGCATTCGGGACAGGGTGGATAATGAGCAGTTCTTC.

This chain joins TRBV2 and TRBJ1-5, with D maybe TRBD1 (6 bases). The V end was cut by 5 bases, the J end by 0 bases, with 11 bases between. From germline, CDR1 is SNHLY and CDR2 FYNNEI. This CDR3 spans 15 amino acids. The CDR3 loop is CASSSQGFSNQPQHF. DNA for the CDR3: TGTGCCAGCAGTTCCCAGGGGTTTAGCAATCAGCCCCAGCATTTT.

The table lists this clone with a few counts. The V and J genes are TRBV7-9 and TRBJ1-5; the D gene is possibly TRBD1 (5 bases). CDR3 size: 14 residues. V was pared by 5 bases and J by 5 bases, with 13 bases between. CDR1 and CDR2 (germline): SEHNR, FQNEAQ (reference sequence). CDR3 in DNA: TGTGCCAGCAGCGCCGGGGGAACACATCAGCCCCAGCATTTT. This translates into CASSAGGTHQPQHF.

CDR3 residues: CASSVPSGRASTDTQYF. CDR3 sequence (DNA): TGTGCCAGCAGTGTCCCTAGCGGGAGAGCTAGCACAGATACGCAGTATTTT. The V gene is TRBV25-1, the J gene TRBJ2-3; 10 bases are shared with TRBD2. Germline-derived CDR1 and CDR2 are MGHDK and SYGVNS. With V trimmed by 4 bases and J by 0 bases, 7 bases remained unmatched. The CDR3 extends over 17 amino acids.

The chain has TRBV4-1 and TRBJ2-3; possible D gene TRBD2, 5 bases. The ends were cut back, 3 bases at V and 6 bases at J, with 10 bases in the middle. This CDR3 has 13 amino acids. Germline V lookup: CDR1 MGHRA, CDR2 YSYEKL. For the CDR3, the DNA is TGCGCCAGCAGCCAGGTTCGCGGGGATACGCAGTATTTT. Amino acid sequence: CASSQVRGDTQYF.

This clone was seen a handful of times. This chain uses TRBV4-1 with TRBJ2-1; 7 nucleotides align to TRBD2. Germline values: CDR1 MGHRA, CDR2 YSYEKL. V shed 7 bases, J shed 6 bases, and the junction held 9 bases outside the gene matches. The CDR3 has 14 amino acids. This CDR3 reads CASNDGRESNEQFF. Here the CDR3 DNA reads TGCGCCAGCAACGATGGGCGGGAGAGCAATGAGCAGTTCTTC.

The rearrangement links TRBV5-1 to TRBJ1-4; D not certain. The CDR3 loop spans 13 amino acids. Trimming removed 1 base at V and 8 bases at J, with 9 bases between. In germline, CDR1 is SGHRS, CDR2 YFSETQ. CDR3 sequence (DNA): TGCGCCAGCAGCTTGAGGGTAGGGGAAAAACTGTTTTTT. Translated, it gives CASSLRVGEKLFF.

This clone was found once. V gene TRBV2 combines with J gene TRBJ2-3; TRBD2 matches at 8 bases. The germline gives CDR1 SNHLY, CDR2 FYNNEI. V gave up 3 bases and J gave up 2 bases; unmatched junction bases: 4. The CDR3 runs to 15 residues. This CDR3 is CASSDPLAVTDTQYF. CDR3 sequence (DNA): TGTGCCAGCAGTGATCCACTAGCGGTCACAGATACGCAGTATTTT. The full variable domain, in which reference TRBV2 and TRBJ2-3 provide the parts outside the CDR3, is EPEVTQTPSHQVTQMGQEVILRCVPISNHLYFYWYRQILGQKVEFLVSFYNNEISEKSEIFDDQFSVERPDGSNFTLKIRSTKLEDSAMYFCASSDPLAVTDTQYFGPGTRLTVL.

This rearrangement joins TRBV6-1 to TRBJ2-5; D remains ambiguous. CDR1 and CDR2 from the germline V gene are MNHNS and SASEGT. The length of the CDR3 is 14 residues. The germline V and J ends were trimmed by 0 bases and 7 bases, with 12 bases remaining between them. CDR3 coding DNA: TGTGCCAGCAGTGAAGCGCTTGGGGTTGGGACCCAGTACTTC. Its translation: CASSEALGVGTQYF.

The V call is TRBV4-2, the J call TRBJ2-5; TRBD2 matches 11 bases. Germline CDR1 and CDR2: LGHNA and YNFKEQ. The V segment lost 4 bases and the J segment 5 bases; nucleotides outside the gene matches: 9. CDR3 length: 16 residues. DNA for the CDR3: TGTGCCAGCAGCCGTCGAGTAGCGGGAGGGCCGGAGACCCAGTACTTC. This translates into CASSRRVAGGPETQYF.

A few counts support this clone. The chain uses TRBV2 and TRBJ1-2; perhaps TRBD1 as D (5 bases). The V end lost 6 bases, the J end lost 4 bases, and 12 bases lay between the germline ends. The CDR3 runs 13 residues. Germline V gene data show CDR1 as SNHLY and CDR2 as FYNNEI. The CDR3 region is CASRKGAVYGYTF. CDR3 DNA: TGTGCCAGCAGGAAAGGGGCGGTCTATGGCTACACCTTC. The whole variable domain, remainder taken from reference TRBV2 and TRBJ1-2, is EPEVTQTPSHQVTQMGQEVILRCVPISNHLYFYWYRQILGQKVEFLVSFYNNEISEKSEIFDDQFSVERPDGSNFTLKIRSTKLEDSAMYFCASRKGAVYGYTFGSGTRLTVV.

V and J are TRBV6-4 and TRBJ1-1; D is possibly TRBD1 (5 bases). Germline CDR1 MRHNA, CDR2 SNTAGT. The CDR3 is made up of 14 amino acids. V was cut by 0 bases and J by 10 bases, with 15 bases left in between. Here the CDR3 DNA reads TGTGCCAGCAGTGACTCGGGGGGTGACTCCCGAGCTTTCTTT. This gives the protein CASSDSGGDSRAFF.

This clone was seen a few times. V is TRBV7-2 and J is TRBJ2-7; 8 nucleotides agree with TRBD2. Germline V gene sequence: CDR1 SGHTA, CDR2 FQGNSA. With 3 bases clipped from V and 3 bases from J, the junction kept 7 bases outside the gene matches. This CDR3 is 15 amino acids long. The CDR3 nucleotides read TGTGCCAGCAGCTTTACGGGAGGGACTTACTACGAGCAGTACTTC. The encoded protein is CASSFTGGTYYEQYF.

The chain is built from TRBV29-1 and TRBJ1-2; a possible D gene is TRBD1 (5 bases). Trimming shortened V by 4 bases and J by 6 bases, and 12 bases separated the two germline ends. Germline V CDR1 and CDR2: SQVTM, ANQGSEA. The CDR3 runs 12 residues. The CDR3 DNA reads as TGCAGCGTTGGGGGCAGGAGCGATGGCTACACCTTC. This encodes CSVGGRSDGYTF.

The rearrangement joins TRBV14 to TRBJ2-3, with D unclear. There are 13 residues in the CDR3. V lost 4 bases, J lost 6 bases, and 11 bases lay in between. Germline CDR1 is SGHDN and CDR2 is FVKESK. Written as DNA, the CDR3 is TGTGCCAGCAGCCCCATTCAGGCTGATACGCAGTATTTT. It translates to CASSPIQADTQYF.

The table lists this clone with a few counts. J is TRBJ1-2 and V is TRBV11-1; maybe TRBD1 (6 bases). Trimming removed 5 bases from V and 3 bases from J, with 19 bases in between. This CDR3 contains 16 residues. CDR1 and CDR2 (germline): SGHAT, FQDESV (reference sequence). The CDR3 coding sequence is TGTGCCAGCAGCCCGCCTACAGGGAACAGGGACTATGGCTACACCTTC. Its protein product is CASSPPTGNRDYGYTF.

The CDR3 coding sequence is TGTGCCAGCAGCTTAGAATCAGGGGCGGGCACCGGGGAGCTGTTTTTT. As protein: CASSLESGAGTGELFF. The chain joins TRBV7-6 to TRBJ2-2; D perhaps matches TRBD1 (6 bases). Germline V gives CDR1 SGHVS, CDR2 FNYEAQ. The CDR3 covers 16 residues. Trimming removed 1 base from V and 4 bases from J, with 13 bases in between.

By share of the sample, this clone is medium-sized. The rearrangement links TRBV6-5 to TRBJ1-3; the D gene is possibly TRBD1 (6 bases). Looked up from germline, CDR1 is MNHEY and CDR2 is SVGAGI. There are 15 residues in the CDR3. V gave up 6 bases and J gave up 0 bases, with 12 bases separating them. The CDR3 here is CASSADRNSGNTIYF. The CDR3 region has the DNA TGTGCCAGCAGCGCTGACAGGAACTCTGGAAACACCATATATTTT.